The 26 T cell receptor beta chains presented below share a single source sample, sequenced in a study of blood T cell repertoires in COVID-19. Produced via immunoSEQ multiplex PCR; TCRdb's table is partial and in-frame only. The sample consists of around 150,000 clones, approximately 83% of them appearing once. The sample taken for sequencing was PBMCs or T cells enriched from blood (not recorded which). These receptor sequences come from a woman aged 55 to 70 who had recovered from COVID-19.

The chain uses TRBV2 and TRBJ1-1; no clear D gene. CDR1 SNHLY and CDR2 FYNNEI come from the germline V gene. V gave up 6 bases and J gave up 2 bases, with 10 bases separating them. The CDR3 loop spans 13 amino acids. The chain's CDR3 is CASRRESNTEAFF. In DNA, the CDR3 is TGTGCCAGCAGGAGGGAAAGCAACACTGAAGCTTTCTTT.

The chain combines TRBV15 with TRBJ1-1; 7 nucleotides match TRBD1. V gave up 0 bases and J gave up 3 bases; unmatched junction bases: 7. Germline CDR1 and CDR2: LNHNV and YYDKDF (reference sequence). The CDR3 runs 16 residues. CDR3 in amino acids: CATSRDLGTAYTEAFF. In DNA form, the CDR3 reads TGTGCCACCAGCAGAGATCTCGGGACAGCATACACTGAAGCTTTCTTT.

This clone was found once. The chain links TRBV4-1 to TRBJ2-6; D is unclear. The CDR3 contains 17 residues. Germline loops: CDR1 MGHRA, CDR2 YSYEKL. V lost 4 bases, J lost 0 bases, and 13 bases lay in between. The CDR3 protein is CASSRGVAYSGANVLTF. For the CDR3, the DNA is TGCGCCAGCAGCCGAGGAGTGGCATACTCTGGGGCCAACGTCCTGACTTTC.

The V gene is TRBV5-1, the J gene TRBJ1-4, with D hard to call. V was pared by 0 bases and J by 0 bases, with 6 bases between. The V gene's germline CDR1 is SGHRS and CDR2 YFSETQ. This CDR3 has 15 residues. DNA for the CDR3: TGCGCCAGCAGCTTGGCGCAGGCAACTAATGAAAAACTGTTTTTT. This encodes CASSLAQATNEKLFF.

The chain is built from TRBV10-3 and TRBJ1-1, with 7 bases fitting TRBD1. V lost 7 bases to trimming and J lost 3 bases; unmatched junction nucleotides: 5. The CDR3 runs 13 residues. The germline CDR1 and CDR2 sequences are ENHRY and SYGVKD. The DNA of the CDR3 is TGTGCCATCAATAACGACAGGGACACTGAAGCTTTCTTT. Its protein is CAINNDRDTEAFF.

This clone was detected a few times. The chain recombines TRBV10-2 with TRBJ1-1; a possible D gene is TRBD1 (5 bases). V dropped 3 bases and J dropped 3 bases, with 17 bases sitting between them. Germline V lookup: CDR1 WSHSY, CDR2 SAAADI. This CDR3 spans 16 amino acids. DNA for the CDR3: TGCGCCAGCAGTGACGGACACCGATTTCGGTACACTGAAGCTTTCTTT. It codes for CASSDGHRFRYTEAFF.

The rearrangement uses TRBV18 and TRBJ1-2, with a weak D call TRBD1 (5 bases). V was shortened by 3 bases and J by 8 bases, with 10 bases between the two germline ends. The CDR3 has 12 amino acids. In germline, CDR1 is KGHSH, CDR2 LQKENI. CDR3 DNA: TGTGCCAGCTCACCTGAGGAGGGGGGCTACACCTTC. Translation: CASSPEEGGYTF.

The chain uses TRBV2 and TRBJ1-5; 7 positions agree with TRBD1. Per the germline V gene, CDR1 is SNHLY and CDR2 is FYNNEI. The ends lost 8 bases at V and 5 bases at J; junction bases unmatched: 9. The CDR3 covers 14 residues. CDR3 in DNA: TGTGCCAGCTCTAGGGGGCGGGAGGATCAGCCCCAGCATTTT. Its translation is CASSRGREDQPQHF. Full variable domain (remainder filled in from reference TRBV2 and TRBJ1-5): EPEVTQTPSHQVTQMGQEVILRCVPISNHLYFYWYRQILGQKVEFLVSFYNNEISEKSEIFDDQFSVERPDGSNFTLKIRSTKLEDSAMYFCASSRGREDQPQHFGDGTRLSIL.

The chain links TRBV19 to TRBJ1-2; D possibly corresponds to TRBD1 (6 bases). CDR3 length: 15 residues. The germline V and J ends were trimmed by 1 base and 8 bases, with 17 bases remaining between them. In germline, CDR1 is LNHDA, CDR2 SQIVND (reference sequence). The CDR3 protein is CASSIADRSLGGYTF. DNA for the CDR3: TGTGCCAGTAGTATAGCGGACAGAAGCCTGGGAGGCTACACCTTC.

The DNA of the CDR3 is TGCGCCAGCAGCTTGGAGGGAGCGGAAGAGACCCAGTACTTC. Translation: CASSLEGAEETQYF. This rearrangement joins TRBV5-1 to TRBJ2-5, with D tentatively TRBD2 (5 bases). V shed 0 bases and J shed 3 bases, with 9 bases lying between them. Germline V gives CDR1 SGHRS, CDR2 YFSETQ. The CDR3 spans 14 residues.

This rearrangement joins TRBV3-1 (or the pseudogene TRBV3-2) to TRBJ1-5; a weak D match, TRBD1 (5 bases). V was pared by 4 bases and J by 2 bases, with 12 bases between. Looked up from germline, CDR1 is LGHDT and CDR2 is YNNKEL (reference sequence). The CDR3 runs to 15 residues. CDR3 coding DNA: TGTGCCAGCAGCCCCGGCGGGGGTGGCAATCAGCCCCAGCATTTT. Translated: CASSPGGGGNQPQHF.

This chain links TRBV5-1 with TRBJ2-7, with 8 bases lining up with TRBD1. J was trimmed by 3 bases and V by 4 bases; bases with no gene match: 9. The CDR3 consists of 15 residues. Germline V CDR1 and CDR2: SGHRS, YFSETQ. CDR3 sequence: CASSEMGQAFYEQYF. CDR3 sequence (DNA): TGCGCCAGCAGCGAAATGGGACAGGCTTTCTACGAGCAGTACTTC.

The genes are TRBV5-5 and TRBJ1-3; 7 bases are a match to TRBD1. The germline CDR1 and CDR2 sequences are SGHKS and YYEKEE (reference sequence). V dropped 4 bases and J dropped 0; count of bases not matched to a gene: 4. This CDR3 is 15 amino acids long. The CDR3 sequence is CASSPWDSSGNTIYF. The CDR3 nucleotides read TGTGCCAGCAGCCCCTGGGACAGCTCTGGAAACACCATATATTTT.

The chain joins TRBV15 to TRBJ2-3; 11 nucleotides match TRBD2. Unmatched junction bases numbered 4, after V lost 3 bases and J lost 2 bases. The CDR3 is made up of 16 amino acids. From germline, CDR1 is LNHNV and CDR2 YYDKDF (reference sequence). The chain's CDR3 is CATSRSGLADTDTQYF. CDR3 nucleotide sequence: TGTGCCACCAGCAGGTCGGGACTAGCGGACACAGATACGCAGTATTTT.

CDR3 bases: TGTGCCAGCTCACCAGCGGGGGCCTCCCTCTCGGAGACCCAGTACTTC. Residues: CASSPAGASLSETQYF. The V and J genes are TRBV18 and TRBJ2-5; D possibly corresponds to TRBD2 (7 bases). V shed 2 bases and J shed 5 bases, with 18 bases lying between them. The CDR3 totals 16 residues. The V gene's germline CDR1 is KGHSH and CDR2 LQKENI.

J is TRBJ1-1 and V is TRBV11-2, with D perhaps matching TRBD1 (6 bases). The germline V and J ends were trimmed by 3 bases and 1 base, with 9 bases remaining between them. The germline CDR1 and CDR2 sequences are SGHAT and FQNNGV. The CDR3 is 14 amino acids. The chain's CDR3 is CASSLGHRNTEAFF. The CDR3 DNA reads TGTGCCAGCAGCTTGGGACATAGGAACACTGAAGCTTTCTTT. Combining the CDR3 with reference TRBV11-2 and TRBJ1-1 gives the whole variable domain EAGVAQSPRYKIIEKRQSVAFWCNPISGHATLYWYQQILGQGPKLLIQFQNNGVVDDSQLPKDRFSAERLKGVDSTLKIQPAKLEDSAVYLCASSLGHRNTEAFFGQGTRLTVV.

The chain combines TRBV5-1 with TRBJ1-6; possibly TRBD1 for D (5 bases). The V and J ends lost 0 bases and 9 bases respectively, with 13 bases between them. Germline CDR1 reads SGHRS; CDR2 reads YFSETQ. The CDR3 sequence is 15 residues long. The CDR3 nucleotides are TGCGCCAGCAGCTTGGATCAGGGTGCAGGTTCACCCCTCCACTTT. The encoded protein is CASSLDQGAGSPLHF. The full variable domain, completed using reference TRBV5-1 and TRBJ1-6, is KAGVTQTPRYLIKTRGQQVTLSCSPISGHRSVSWYQQTPGQGLQFLFEYFSETQRNKGNFPGRFSGRQFSNSRSEMNVSTLELGDSALYLCASSLDQGAGSPLHFGNGTRLTVT.

V usage is TRBV7-2 and J usage is TRBJ2-5; D may be TRBD1 (6 bases). The CDR3 has 14 amino acids. Germline values: CDR1 SGHTA, CDR2 FQGNSA. Trimming shortened V by 4 bases and J by 3 bases, and 12 bases separated the two germline ends. The CDR3 bases are TGTGCCAGCAGCTACAAGACAGGTGAAGAGACCCAGTACTTC. Translated: CASSYKTGEETQYF.

V and J are TRBV6-5 and TRBJ2-3; 10 bases agree with TRBD2. Trimming took 5 bases from V and 7 from J; bases not matched to a gene: 9. The germline V gene has CDR1 MNHEY and CDR2 SVGAGI. The CDR3 is made up of 15 amino acids. CDR3 residues: CASSPPSGSLYTQYF. For the CDR3, the DNA is TGTGCCAGCAGTCCACCTAGCGGGAGCCTTTATACGCAGTATTTT.

The chain recombines TRBV12-3 or TRBV12-4 with TRBJ1-2, with D possibly being TRBD1 (5 bases). The CDR3 runs 13 residues. Trimming took 3 bases from V and 6 from J, leaving 11 bases between them. CDR3 sequence reads: CASSLGGGDGYTF. The CDR3 DNA reads TGTGCCAGCAGTTTGGGGGGAGGAGATGGCTACACCTTC.

J is TRBJ2-1 and V is TRBV29-1; 12 nucleotides agree with TRBD2. This CDR3 spans 13 amino acids. Unmatched junction bases numbered 7, after V lost 8 bases and J lost 8 bases. Germline CDR1 is SQVTM and CDR2 is ANQGSEA. The CDR3 sequence: CSFQRLAGDEQFF. The CDR3 DNA reads TGCAGCTTTCAACGACTAGCGGGAGATGAGCAGTTCTTC.

This sequence joins TRBV5-1 and TRBJ1-6; tentatively, D is TRBD1 (6 bases). V dropped 0 bases and J dropped 7 bases, with 14 bases sitting between them. Germline V gives CDR1 SGHRS, CDR2 YFSETQ. The CDR3 totals 16 residues. DNA of the CDR3: TGCGCCAGCAGCTTGGATGTGGGGGCGATGAATTCACCCCTCCACTTT. Its protein product is CASSLDVGAMNSPLHF.

This chain uses TRBV6-5 with TRBJ1-6; possibly TRBD1 for D (5 bases). V was clipped by 2 bases and J by 14 bases, with 10 bases between them. Germline V lookup: CDR1 MNHEY, CDR2 SVGAGI. The length of the CDR3 is 12 residues. CDR3 DNA: TGTGCCAGCAGTTACGCGCGGGGGGCCCTCCACTTT. Translation gives CASSYARGALHF.

The rearrangement joins TRBV5-1 to TRBJ2-7, with TRBD1 matching 10 bases. CDR1 SGHRS and CDR2 YFSETQ come from the germline V gene. After removal of 4 bases from V and 6 bases from J, the junction contained 7 bases not matched to a gene. This CDR3 comprises 14 residues. CDR3 sequence (DNA): TGCGCCAGCAGCACCCGGGGACAGGGGAGCGAGCAGTACTTC. Translation gives CASSTRGQGSEQYF.

This clone has only a few counts. V gene TRBV4-1 combines with J gene TRBJ1-2; 8 bases map to TRBD1. Germline lookup yields CDR1 MGHRA and CDR2 YSYEKL. The CDR3 has 15 amino acids. After removal of 0 bases from V and 8 bases from J, the junction contained 8 bases not matched to a gene. The CDR3 DNA follows: TGCGCCAGCAGCCAAGAACAGGGGGTCTCGGGCGGCTACACCTTC. This codes for CASSQEQGVSGGYTF.

V is TRBV7-2 and J is TRBJ2-6; no clear D. The V end lost 3 bases, the J end lost 0 bases, and 3 bases lay between the germline ends. The CDR3 loop spans 14 amino acids. Germline V gene lookup returns CDR1 SGHTA and CDR2 FQGNSA. In DNA form, the CDR3 reads TGTGCCAGCAGCTTCCACTCTGGGGCCAACGTCCTGACTTTC. Amino acid sequence: CASSFHSGANVLTF.